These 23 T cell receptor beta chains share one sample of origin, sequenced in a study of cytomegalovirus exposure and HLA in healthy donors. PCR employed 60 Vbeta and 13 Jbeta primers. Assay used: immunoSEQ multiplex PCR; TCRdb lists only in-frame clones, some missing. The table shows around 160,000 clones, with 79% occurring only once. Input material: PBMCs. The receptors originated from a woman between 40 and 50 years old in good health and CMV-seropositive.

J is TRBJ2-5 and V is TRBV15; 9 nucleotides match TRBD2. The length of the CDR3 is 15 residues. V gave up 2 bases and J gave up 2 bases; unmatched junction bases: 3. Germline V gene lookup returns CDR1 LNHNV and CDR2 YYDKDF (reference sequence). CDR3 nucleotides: TGTGCCACCAGCAGACTAGCGGGGATTCAAGAGACCCAGTACTTC. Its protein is CATSRLAGIQETQYF.

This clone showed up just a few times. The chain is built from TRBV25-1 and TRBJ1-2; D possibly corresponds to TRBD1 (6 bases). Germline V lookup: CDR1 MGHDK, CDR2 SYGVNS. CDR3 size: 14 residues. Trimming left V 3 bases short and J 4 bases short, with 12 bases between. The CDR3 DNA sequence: TGTGCCAGCAGTGACTCGGGACAATTCTATGGCTACACCTTC. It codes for CASSDSGQFYGYTF.

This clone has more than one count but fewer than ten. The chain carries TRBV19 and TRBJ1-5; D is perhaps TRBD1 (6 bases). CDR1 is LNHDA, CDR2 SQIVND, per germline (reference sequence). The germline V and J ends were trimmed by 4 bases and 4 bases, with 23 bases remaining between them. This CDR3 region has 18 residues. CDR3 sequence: CASSKKSTGFLGNQPQHF. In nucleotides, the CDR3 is TGTGCCAGTAGTAAAAAGTCTACAGGGTTCCTTGGTAATCAGCCCCAGCATTTT.

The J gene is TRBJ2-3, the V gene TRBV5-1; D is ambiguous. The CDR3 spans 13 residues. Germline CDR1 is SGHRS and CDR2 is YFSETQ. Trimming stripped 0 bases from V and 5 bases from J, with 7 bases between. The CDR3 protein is CASSLVRLDTQYF. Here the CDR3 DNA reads TGCGCCAGCAGCTTGGTCCGGTTAGATACGCAGTATTTT.

CDR3 region: CASSLGQEFSYEQYF. The CDR3 nucleotides are TGTGCCAGCAGCTTGGGACAGGAGTTCTCTTACGAGCAGTACTTC. The rearrangement joins TRBV13 to TRBJ2-7, with TRBD1 identical over 8 bases. CDR3 length equals 15 residues. Unmatched junction bases numbered 8, after V lost 3 bases and J lost 4 bases. CDR1 is PRHDT and CDR2 is FYEKMQ in the germline V gene (reference sequence).

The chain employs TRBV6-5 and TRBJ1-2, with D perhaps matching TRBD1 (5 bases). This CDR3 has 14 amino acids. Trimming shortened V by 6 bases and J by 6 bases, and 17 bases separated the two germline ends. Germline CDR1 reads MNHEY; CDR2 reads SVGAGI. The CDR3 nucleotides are TGTGCCAGCAGAACCCGACAGACCCCGAATGGCTACACCTTC. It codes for CASRTRQTPNGYTF.

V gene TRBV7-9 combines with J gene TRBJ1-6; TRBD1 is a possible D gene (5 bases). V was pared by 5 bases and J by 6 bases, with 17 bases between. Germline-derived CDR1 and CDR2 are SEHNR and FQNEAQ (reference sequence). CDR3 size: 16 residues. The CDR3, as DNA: TGTGCCAGCAGCCCCCGTGGGGCCTTGAGTAATTCACCCCTCCACTTT. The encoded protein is CASSPRGALSNSPLHF.

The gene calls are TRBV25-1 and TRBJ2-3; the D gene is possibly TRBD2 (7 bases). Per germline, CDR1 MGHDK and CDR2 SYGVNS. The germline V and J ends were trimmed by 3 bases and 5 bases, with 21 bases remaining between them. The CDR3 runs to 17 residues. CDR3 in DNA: TGTGCCAGCAGTGAGGTCCCCGGGGGGCCCTTAGGAGATACGCAGTATTTT. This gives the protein CASSEVPGGPLGDTQYF.

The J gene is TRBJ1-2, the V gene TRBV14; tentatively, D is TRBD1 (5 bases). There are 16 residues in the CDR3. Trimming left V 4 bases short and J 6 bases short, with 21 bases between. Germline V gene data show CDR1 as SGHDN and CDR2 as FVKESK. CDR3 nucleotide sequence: TGTGCCAGCAGCCGCGGATGGGGCGGAGATGGTCATGGCTACACCTTC. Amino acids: CASSRGWGGDGHGYTF. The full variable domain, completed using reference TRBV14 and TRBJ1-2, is EAGVTQFPSHSVIEKGQTVTLRCDPISGHDNLYWYRRVMGKEIKFLLHFVKESKQDESGMPNNRFLAERTGGTYSTLKVQPAELEDSGVYFCASSRGWGGDGHGYTFGSGTRLTVV.

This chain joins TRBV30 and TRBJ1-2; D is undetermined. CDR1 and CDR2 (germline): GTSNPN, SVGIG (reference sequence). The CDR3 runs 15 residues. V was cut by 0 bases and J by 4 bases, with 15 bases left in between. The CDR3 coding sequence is TGTGCCTGGAGTGTGGAGGGTGCAAACTCCTATGGCTACACCTTC. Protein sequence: CAWSVEGANSYGYTF.

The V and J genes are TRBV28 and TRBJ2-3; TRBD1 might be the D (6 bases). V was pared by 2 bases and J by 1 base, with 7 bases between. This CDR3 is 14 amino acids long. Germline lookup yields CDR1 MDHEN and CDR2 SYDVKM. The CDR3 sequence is CASSLGGRTDTQYF. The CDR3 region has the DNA TGTGCCAGCAGTTTAGGGGGCCGCACAGATACGCAGTATTTT.

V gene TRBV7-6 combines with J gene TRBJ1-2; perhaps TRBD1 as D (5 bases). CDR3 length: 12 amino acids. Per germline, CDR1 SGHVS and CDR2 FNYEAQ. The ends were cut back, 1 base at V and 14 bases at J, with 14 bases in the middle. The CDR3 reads CASSLGQGGLTF. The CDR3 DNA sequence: TGTGCCAGCAGCTTAGGGCAGGGAGGCTTGACCTTC.

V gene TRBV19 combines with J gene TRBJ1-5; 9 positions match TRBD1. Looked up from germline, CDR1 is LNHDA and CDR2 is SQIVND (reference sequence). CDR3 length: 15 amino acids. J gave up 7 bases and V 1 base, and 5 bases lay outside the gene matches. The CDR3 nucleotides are TGTGCCAGTAGTATAGGGACAGGGACAGGGCAGCCCCAGCATTTT. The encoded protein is CASSIGTGTGQPQHF. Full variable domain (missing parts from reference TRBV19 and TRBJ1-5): DGGITQSPKYLFRKEGQNVTLSCEQNLNHDAMYWYRQDPGQGLRLIYYSQIVNDFQKGDIAEGYSVSREKKESFPLTVTSAQKNPTAFYLCASSIGTGTGQPQHFGDGTRLSIL.

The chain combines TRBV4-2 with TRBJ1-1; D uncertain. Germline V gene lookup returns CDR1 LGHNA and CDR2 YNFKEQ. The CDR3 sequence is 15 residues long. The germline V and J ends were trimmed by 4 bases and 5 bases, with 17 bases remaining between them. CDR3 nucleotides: TGTGCCAGCAGCCCGGAATTTGGGCGCGATACTGAAGCTTTCTTT. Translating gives CASSPEFGRDTEAFF.

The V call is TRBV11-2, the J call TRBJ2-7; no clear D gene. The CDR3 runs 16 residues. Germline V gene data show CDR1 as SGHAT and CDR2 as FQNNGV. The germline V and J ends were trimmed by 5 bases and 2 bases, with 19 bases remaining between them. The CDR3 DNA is TGTGCCAGCAGCCCTAAGACTGTTAGACCCCCCTACGAGCAGTACTTC. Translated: CASSPKTVRPPYEQYF.

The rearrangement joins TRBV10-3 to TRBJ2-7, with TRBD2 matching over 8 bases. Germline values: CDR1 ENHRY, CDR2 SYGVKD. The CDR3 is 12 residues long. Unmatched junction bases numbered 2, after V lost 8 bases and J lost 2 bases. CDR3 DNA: TGTGCCATCCGGGGGGGACCCTACGAGCAGTACTTC. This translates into CAIRGGPYEQYF.

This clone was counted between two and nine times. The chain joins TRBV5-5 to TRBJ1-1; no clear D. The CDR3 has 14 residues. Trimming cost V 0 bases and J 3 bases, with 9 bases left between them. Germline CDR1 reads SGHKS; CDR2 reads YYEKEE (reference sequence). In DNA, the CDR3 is TGTGCCAGCAGCTTGGCCCTGCGGGACACTGAAGCTTTCTTT. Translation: CASSLALRDTEAFF.

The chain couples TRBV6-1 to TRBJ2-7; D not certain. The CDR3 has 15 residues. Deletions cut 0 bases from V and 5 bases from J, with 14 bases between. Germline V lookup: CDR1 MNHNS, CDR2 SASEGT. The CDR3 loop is CASSEARSLRHEQYF. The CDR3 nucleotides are TGTGCCAGCAGTGAAGCGCGGAGTCTCCGGCACGAGCAGTACTTC.

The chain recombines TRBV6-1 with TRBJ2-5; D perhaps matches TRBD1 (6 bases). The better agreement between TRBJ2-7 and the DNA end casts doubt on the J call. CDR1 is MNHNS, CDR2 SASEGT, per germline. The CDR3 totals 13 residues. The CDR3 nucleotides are TGTGCCAGCAGTTGGGACAAACACTACGAGCAGTACTTC. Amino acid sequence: CASSWDKHYEQYF.

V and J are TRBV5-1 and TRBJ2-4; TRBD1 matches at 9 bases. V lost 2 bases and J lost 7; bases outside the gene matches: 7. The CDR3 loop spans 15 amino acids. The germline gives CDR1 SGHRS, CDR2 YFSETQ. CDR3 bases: TGCGCCAGCAGCTTAGGTGGGACAGGGCCGAACATTCAGTACTTC. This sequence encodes CASSLGGTGPNIQYF.

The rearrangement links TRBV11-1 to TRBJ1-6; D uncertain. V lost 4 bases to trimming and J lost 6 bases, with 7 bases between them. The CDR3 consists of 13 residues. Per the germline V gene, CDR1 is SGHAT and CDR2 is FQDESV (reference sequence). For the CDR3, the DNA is TGTGCCAGCAGCTGGGAGCGTAATTCACCCCTCCACTTT. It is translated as CASSWERNSPLHF.

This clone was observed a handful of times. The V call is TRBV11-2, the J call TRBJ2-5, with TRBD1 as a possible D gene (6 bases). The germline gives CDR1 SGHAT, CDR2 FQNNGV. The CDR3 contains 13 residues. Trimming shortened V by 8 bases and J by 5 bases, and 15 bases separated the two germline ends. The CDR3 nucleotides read TGTGCCAGCGGAATCCCGCAGGGGGAGACCCAGTACTTC. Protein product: CASGIPQGETQYF.

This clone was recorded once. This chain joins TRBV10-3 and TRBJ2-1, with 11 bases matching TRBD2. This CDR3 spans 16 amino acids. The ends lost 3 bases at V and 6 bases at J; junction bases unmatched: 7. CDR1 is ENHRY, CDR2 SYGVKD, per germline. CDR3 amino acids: CAISESSGGQTNEQFF. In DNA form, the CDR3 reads TGTGCCATCAGTGAATCTAGCGGGGGGCAAACCAATGAGCAGTTCTTC.